A single sample gave rise to the 16 T cell receptor beta chains below, sequenced in a study of T cell clones after liver transplantation. Libraries were prepared by immunoSEQ multiplex PCR; TCRdb keeps only in-frame clonotypes and omits some of them. The data show more than 95,000 clones, about nine tenths seen once. The sample in question was CD4+ T cells from blood, obtained 12 months after liver transplant. These receptors were collected from a human patient who received a liver transplant. Some T cells here may be from the graft donor.

The V and J genes are TRBV11-2 and TRBJ1-1; a weak D match, TRBD1 (5 bases). The V gene lost 0 bases and the J gene lost 5 bases, with 13 bases spanning the gap. This CDR3 comprises 15 residues. Looked up from germline, CDR1 is SGHAT and CDR2 is FQNNGV. CDR3 region: CASSLEVSGRTEAFF. DNA for the CDR3: TGTGCCAGCAGCTTAGAAGTCTCAGGGCGGACTGAAGCTTTCTTT. The full variable domain, rest sourced from reference TRBV11-2 and TRBJ1-1, is EAGVAQSPRYKIIEKRQSVAFWCNPISGHATLYWYQQILGQGPKLLIQFQNNGVVDDSQLPKDRFSAERLKGVDSTLKIQPAKLEDSAVYLCASSLEVSGRTEAFFGQGTRLTVV.

The V gene is TRBV20-1, the J gene TRBJ2-1; D unclear. Per germline, CDR1 DFQATT and CDR2 SNEGSKA (reference sequence). The CDR3 has 11 residues. Trimming pared 0 bases from V and 8 bases from J, leaving 5 bases between. The CDR3 loop is CSARDWDEQFF. CDR3 DNA sequence: TGCAGTGCTAGAGATTGGGATGAGCAGTTCTTC.

The count of this clone is one. The J gene is TRBJ2-1, the V gene TRBV4-2; tentative D call: TRBD2 (6 bases). The CDR3 covers 14 residues. In germline, CDR1 is LGHNA, CDR2 YNFKEQ. V gave up 4 bases and J gave up 2 bases, with 9 bases separating them. In nucleotides, the CDR3 is TGTGCCAGCAGCCTCGGCGGGACCTACAATGAGCAGTTCTTC. This codes for CASSLGGTYNEQFF.

The rearrangement joins TRBV14 to TRBJ2-5; D is unresolved. The V gene's germline CDR1 is SGHDN and CDR2 FVKESK. The CDR3 contains 17 residues. V lost 0 bases and J 3 bases, leaving 17 bases between the germline ends. CDR3 protein: CASSQDSGPPREETQYF. The CDR3 region has the DNA TGTGCCAGCAGCCAAGATAGTGGGCCCCCAAGGGAAGAGACCCAGTACTTC.

This clone was recorded only once. V is TRBV7-2 and J is TRBJ2-7, with TRBD2 matching over 11 bases. CDR1 and CDR2 (germline): SGHTA, FQGNSA. The CDR3 consists of 16 residues. The ends lost 1 base at V and 3 bases at J; junction bases unmatched: 5. The DNA for the CDR3 is TGTGCCAGCAGCTTAGGTCCTAGCGGGAGGTTCTACGAGCAGTACTTC. It specifies CASSLGPSGRFYEQYF.

The V call is TRBV11-3, the J call TRBJ2-5, with D hard to call. V lost 1 base and J lost 5, with 8 bases in between. The CDR3 contains 13 residues. Germline CDR1 SGHNT, CDR2 YENEEA. The CDR3 DNA sequence: TGTGCCAGCAGCTTAGGGCCGAGGGAGACCCAGTACTTC. This encodes CASSLGPRETQYF.

The chain combines TRBV9 with TRBJ2-1; 7 positions match TRBD2. Germline CDR1 is SGDLS and CDR2 is YYNGEE. Trimming removed 1 base from V and 5 bases from J; junction bases left unmatched: 12. CDR3 length: 17 residues. The CDR3 protein is CASSVRPFLAGDNEQFF. The CDR3 DNA reads as TGTGCCAGCAGCGTACGCCCTTTTTTAGCGGGTGACAATGAGCAGTTCTTC.

V and J are TRBV11-2 and TRBJ2-1; 7 bases line up with TRBD1. The V and J ends lost 5 bases and 7 bases, in that order; junction bases with no gene match: 5. The V gene's germline CDR1 is SGHAT and CDR2 FQNNGV. CDR3 length: 13 residues. The CDR3 is CASSRDRGNEQFF. CDR3 sequence (DNA): TGTGCCAGCAGCAGGGACAGAGGGAATGAGCAGTTCTTC.

The chain joins TRBV5-1 to TRBJ2-3, with 7 bases fitting TRBD1. With 4 bases clipped from V and 0 bases from J, the junction kept 5 bases outside the gene matches. The CDR3 contains 15 residues. Germline CDR1 and CDR2: SGHRS and YFSETQ. The CDR3 sequence is CASSKPGQSTDTQYF. CDR3 sequence (DNA): TGCGCCAGCAGCAAACCGGGACAGAGCACAGATACGCAGTATTTT.

J is TRBJ2-7 and V is TRBV7-9; 8 nucleotides agree with TRBD1. The ends lost 5 bases at V and 0 bases at J; junction bases unmatched: 3. The CDR3 has 14 amino acids. The germline V gene encodes CDR1 SEHNR and CDR2 FQNEAQ (reference sequence). CDR3 DNA: TGTGCCAGCAGCAGACAGGGGCCCTCCTACGAGCAGTACTTC. It translates to CASSRQGPSYEQYF.

The V call is TRBV7-3, the J call TRBJ2-1; D unresolved. CDR1 and CDR2 (germline): SGHTA, FQGTGA. V gave up 2 bases and J gave up 0 bases, with 8 bases separating them. CDR3 length: 15 amino acids. The CDR3 nucleotides are TGTGCCAGCAGCTTAGACTCGAGCTCCTACAATGAGCAGTTCTTC. This encodes CASSLDSSSYNEQFF.

The genes are TRBV9 and TRBJ2-3; 8 bases map to TRBD2. CDR3 size: 16 residues. CDR1 is SGDLS and CDR2 is YYNGEE in the germline V gene. The ends lost 3 bases at V and 4 bases at J; junction bases unmatched: 10. CDR3 region: CASSGARVAGPDTQYF. In nucleotides, the CDR3 is TGTGCCAGCAGCGGAGCCCGGGTAGCGGGGCCAGATACGCAGTATTTT.

The chain links TRBV6-5 to TRBJ2-7; 9 positions agree with TRBD1. CDR1 MNHEY and CDR2 SVGAGI come from the germline V gene. After removal of 0 bases from V and 2 bases from J, the junction contained 2 bases not matched to a gene. The CDR3 is 15 residues long. The DNA of the CDR3 is TGTGCCAGCAGTTACTCGGGGACAGGGCCCTACGAGCAGTACTTC. This codes for CASSYSGTGPYEQYF.

V usage is TRBV7-6 and J usage is TRBJ2-1; TRBD1 matches 11 bases. The CDR3 loop spans 16 amino acids. Germline V gene sequence: CDR1 SGHVS, CDR2 FNYEAQ. The junction had 4 bases not matched to a gene; V was cut back by 1 base and J by 5 bases. CDR3 DNA: TGTGCCAGCAGCTTAGTCGGGACAGGGGGGAACAATGAGCAGTTCTTC. Its translation: CASSLVGTGGNNEQFF.

The gene calls are TRBV6-4 and TRBJ2-1, with a tentative D call TRBD2 (5 bases). The germline V and J ends were trimmed by 8 bases and 0 bases, with 11 bases remaining between them. The CDR3 has 14 amino acids. Germline CDR1 and CDR2: MRHNA and SNTAGT. The CDR3 DNA sequence: TGTGCCAGCTCTAGGGAGAGCTCCTACAATGAGCAGTTCTTC. Translation gives CASSRESSYNEQFF.

The J gene is TRBJ2-5, the V gene TRBV27, with no clear D. CDR1 is MNHEY, CDR2 SMNVEV, per germline (reference sequence). The V gene lost 0 bases and the J gene lost 1 base, with 9 bases spanning the gap. The CDR3 extends over 15 amino acids. The CDR3 region has the DNA TGTGCCAGCAGTTTATCTTGGTCGGTCCAAGAGACCCAGTACTTC. Translating gives CASSLSWSVQETQYF.